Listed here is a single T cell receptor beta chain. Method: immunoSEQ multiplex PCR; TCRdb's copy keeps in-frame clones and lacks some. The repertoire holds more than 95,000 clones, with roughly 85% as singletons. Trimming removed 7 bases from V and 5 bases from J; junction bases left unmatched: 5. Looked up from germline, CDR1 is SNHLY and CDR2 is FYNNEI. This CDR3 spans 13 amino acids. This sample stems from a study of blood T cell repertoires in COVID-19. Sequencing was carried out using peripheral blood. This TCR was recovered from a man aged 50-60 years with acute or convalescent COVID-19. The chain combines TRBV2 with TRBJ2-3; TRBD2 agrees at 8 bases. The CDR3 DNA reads TGTGCCAGCACCTTCGGGGGGGAAGATACGCAGTATTTT. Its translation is CASTFGGEDTQYF.